These T cell receptor beta chains were read from a single sample in a study of shared clonotypes between healthy human individuals. Clones were sequenced by immunoSEQ multiplex PCR, and TCRdb holds only the in-frame ones, with some missing. The sample yields approximately 1.1 million clones, about 80% seen once. Input material: memory CD4+ T cells from PBMCs. The receptors were gathered from a man between 18 and 35 years old in good health. Some clones in this sample may be carry-over from other donors' samples. The CDR3 runs from the conserved cysteine through the conserved F or W. The order of the fields is D gene, V gene, J gene, clone size, CDR3 DNA, CDR3 protein. A D gene is named only where the DNA matches it firmly. For some rows the clone size is stated as once, few or many, or as a class when expanded; others skip it.

D gene: -; V gene: TRBV7-8; J gene: TRBJ1-1; clone size: -; CDR3 DNA: TGTGCCAGCAGCTTAGAATCCTCTGAAGCTTTCTTT; CDR3 protein: CASSLESSEAFF
D gene: TRBD2; V gene: TRBV11-2; J gene: TRBJ2-5; clone size: -; CDR3 DNA: TGTGCCAGCAGCCATCCCGAGCGGGGAGCATTCCAAGAGACCCAGTACTTC; CDR3 protein: CASSHPERGAFQETQYF
D gene: -; V gene: TRBV28; J gene: TRBJ1-2; clone size: -; CDR3 DNA: TGTGCCAGCAGTTTAGTCCAGCATGATGGCTACACCTTC; CDR3 protein: CASSLVQHDGYTF
D gene: -; V gene: TRBV29-1; J gene: TRBJ2-3; clone size: -; CDR3 DNA: TGCAGCACCCACACGGATACGCAGTATTTT; CDR3 protein: CSTHTDTQYF
D gene: -; V gene: TRBV5-6; J gene: TRBJ2-1; clone size: -; CDR3 DNA: TGTGCCAGCAGCTTCAGGGTGGGCCCCTACAATGAGCAGTTCTTC; CDR3 protein: CASSFRVGPYNEQFF
D gene: -; V gene: TRBV4-3; J gene: TRBJ1-4; clone size: -; CDR3 DNA: TGCGCCAGCAGCCAAGCGGTCCAGGTGTTTGAAAAACTGTTTTTT; CDR3 protein: CASSQAVQVFEKLFF
D gene: -; V gene: TRBV6-5; J gene: TRBJ1-1; clone size: -; CDR3 DNA: TGTGCCAGCAGTTACGTTTCAAACACTGAAGCTTTCTTT; CDR3 protein: CASSYVSNTEAFF
D gene: -; V gene: TRBV18; J gene: TRBJ1-2; clone size: -; CDR3 DNA: TGTGCCAGCTCACCACGGGCCCAATATGGCTACACCTTC; CDR3 protein: CASSPRAQYGYTF
D gene: -; V gene: TRBV15; J gene: TRBJ2-5; clone size: many; CDR3 DNA: TGTGCCACCAGCAGCGGGGGAGAGACCCAGTACTTC; CDR3 protein: CATSSGGETQYF
D gene: TRBD1; V gene: TRBV7-2; J gene: TRBJ2-1; clone size: -; CDR3 DNA: TGTGCCAGCAGCTCGCCGGACAGGGCGGCGGGTGAGCAGTTCTTC; CDR3 protein: CASSSPDRAAGEQFF
D gene: -; V gene: TRBV2; J gene: TRBJ1-5; clone size: -; CDR3 DNA: TGTGCCAGCAGTGTGGCCGGGGGCAATCAGCCCCAGCATTTT; CDR3 protein: CASSVAGGNQPQHF
D gene: -; V gene: TRBV19; J gene: TRBJ1-1; clone size: -; CDR3 DNA: TGTGCCAGTAGTATAGAAGGAGGGCAGTTCACTGAAGCTTTCTTT; CDR3 protein: CASSIEGGQFTEAFF
D gene: TRBD2; V gene: TRBV11-1; J gene: TRBJ2-1; clone size: -; CDR3 DNA: TGTGCCAGCAGCTTCGCTAGCGGGAGAGTCAACAATGAGCAGTTCTTC; CDR3 protein: CASSFASGRVNNEQFF
D gene: TRBD1; V gene: TRBV18; J gene: TRBJ2-7; clone size: once; CDR3 DNA: TGTGCCAGCGCGGCGGACAGGGTGGGGGAGCAGTACTTC; CDR3 protein: CASAADRVGEQYF
D gene: TRBD2; V gene: TRBV5-1; J gene: TRBJ2-7; clone size: -; CDR3 DNA: TGCGCCAGCAGCCCAAACCTTGCCGGGACTAGGGCCGAGCAGTACTTC; CDR3 protein: CASSPNLAGTRAEQYF
D gene: -; V gene: TRBV11-2; J gene: TRBJ1-3; clone size: -; CDR3 DNA: TGTGCCAGCAGCTTAGGATGGTCAGGGGGAAACACCATATATTTT; CDR3 protein: CASSLGWSGGNTIYF
D gene: TRBD1; V gene: TRBV27; J gene: TRBJ2-7; clone size: -; CDR3 DNA: TGTGCCACGACAGGGGGAGGGGGTTATCGGAACGAGCAGTACTTC; CDR3 protein: CATTGGGGYRNEQYF
D gene: -; V gene: TRBV7-8; J gene: TRBJ1-1; clone size: -; CDR3 DNA: TGTGCCAGCAGCTTAGCGGAGGGAAGAGCTGAAGCTTTCTTT; CDR3 protein: CASSLAEGRAEAFF
D gene: -; V gene: TRBV6-6; J gene: TRBJ2-7; clone size: -; CDR3 DNA: TGTGCCAGCAGTTCGACGCTCGGGGCTCGCGAGCAGTACTTC; CDR3 protein: CASSSTLGAREQYF
D gene: TRBD1; V gene: TRBV7-3; J gene: TRBJ2-5; clone size: -; CDR3 DNA: TGTGCCAGCAGCTTACTCGCCGGACAGGGGCAAGAGACCCAGTACTTC; CDR3 protein: CASSLLAGQGQETQYF
D gene: -; V gene: TRBV7-6; J gene: TRBJ2-1; clone size: -; CDR3 DNA: TGTGCCAGCAGCTTACTCTACCCGGGCGGGGAGCAGTTCTTC; CDR3 protein: CASSLLYPGGEQFF
D gene: TRBD2; V gene: TRBV27; J gene: TRBJ2-7; clone size: -; CDR3 DNA: TGTGCCAGCAGTCCTACTCGACTAGCGGTCTACGAGCAGTACTTC; CDR3 protein: CASSPTRLAVYEQYF
D gene: TRBD2; V gene: TRBV28; J gene: TRBJ2-7; clone size: -; CDR3 DNA: TGTGCCAGCAGTTTACTAGCGGGAACCTACGAGCAGTACTTC; CDR3 protein: CASSLLAGTYEQYF
D gene: -; V gene: TRBV11-1; J gene: TRBJ1-5; clone size: -; CDR3 DNA: TGTGCCAGCAGCCAGGACGGCATAACGGCGCCCCAGCATTTT; CDR3 protein: CASSQDGITAPQHF
D gene: TRBD2; V gene: TRBV6-4; J gene: TRBJ2-1; clone size: -; CDR3 DNA: TGTGCCAGCAGTACCGGGACTAGCGCCTACAATGAGCAGTTCTTC; CDR3 protein: CASSTGTSAYNEQFF